These T cell receptor beta chains were read from a single sample in a study of T cell responses to AZD1222 COVID-19 vaccine. Libraries were prepared by immunoSEQ multiplex PCR; TCRdb keeps only in-frame clonotypes and omits some of them. The table lists about 200,000 clones, about 93% of them singletons, with 0.9% to 1.1% in the top ten. The sequencing here drew on peripheral blood, taken on day 0 of MenACWY control vaccination. The source is an adult in good health. Each CDR3 is given with its conserved first and last residue. The D gene is left open where the match is weak. Size tells how often a clone was seen (once, few, many) or the class of an expanded clone, and some rows leave it out.

TRBJ1-1 . . TRBV5-1 CASSTFRNTEAFF TGCGCCAGCAGCACCTTCCGGAACACTGAAGCTTTCTTT
TRBJ1-1 . . TRBV6-5 CASSYSRVTEAFF TGTGCCAGCAGCTACTCCAGGGTGACTGAAGCTTTCTTT
TRBJ1-2 TRBD1 . TRBV20-1 CSASTPPGGAGYTF TGCAGTGCTAGTACGCCCCCAGGGGGGGCAGGCTACACCTTC
TRBJ1-3 . . TRBV3-1/TRBV3-2 CASSQGMVDGNTIYF TGTGCCAGCAGCCAAGGGATGGTCGATGGAAACACCATATATTTT
TRBJ1-1 . . TRBV28 CASSFGTPQIEAFF TGTGCCAGCAGTTTCGGGACCCCCCAAATTGAAGCTTTCTTT
TRBJ1-1 TRBD1 once TRBV6-5 CASSYFWTGSHTEAFF TGTGCCAGCAGTTACTTTTGGACAGGGTCTCACACTGAAGCTTTCTTT
TRBJ2-5 . once TRBV6-2/TRBV6-3 CASSYSQGLETQYF TGTGCCAGCAGTTACAGTCAGGGGCTGGAGACCCAGTACTTC
TRBJ1-2 . . TRBV6-6 CASSQSTWSGYGYTF TGTGCCAGCAGTCAATCGACGTGGTCGGGCTATGGCTACACCTTC
TRBJ2-1 . . TRBV5-4 CASSLFQGGKNEQFF TGTGCCAGCAGCTTGTTCCAGGGTGGTAAGAATGAGCAGTTCTTC
TRBJ1-2 TRBD1 . TRBV29-1 CSGTTGGADGYTF TGCAGCGGGACGACAGGGGGCGCAGACGGCTACACCTTC
TRBJ1-5 . . TRBV30 CAWGSGISNQPQHF TGTGCCTGGGGGTCCGGGATTAGCAATCAGCCCCAGCATTTT
TRBJ1-2 . . TRBV20-1 CSARLGDGYTF TGCAGTGCTAGACTCGGCGATGGCTACACCTTC
TRBJ1-2 . . TRBV7-9 CASSFGQIYGYTF TGTGCCAGCAGTTTTGGGCAGATCTATGGCTACACCTTC
TRBJ1-5 . . TRBV21-1 CASSHWGGPRQPQHF TGTGCCAGCAGCCATTGGGGAGGACCGCGACAGCCCCAGCATTTT
TRBJ1-6 TRBD1 . TRBV9 CASSVGQGSNSPLHF TGTGCCAGCAGCGTAGGACAGGGGTCGAATTCACCCCTCCACTTT
TRBJ1-5 . . TRBV7-2 CASSPWSGSSNQPQHF TGTGCCAGCAGCCCGTGGTCAGGGTCGAGCAATCAGCCCCAGCATTTT
TRBJ2-1 TRBD2 . TRBV29-1 CSVGGLAGGLYNEQFF TGCAGCGTTGGCGGGCTAGCGGGGGGACTATACAATGAGCAGTTCTTC
TRBJ1-1 TRBD1 . TRBV27 CASRRDRGMNTEAFF TGTGCCAGCAGAAGGGACAGGGGTATGAACACTGAAGCTTTCTTT
TRBJ1-1 TRBD1 . TRBV4-2 CASSQGPRDSGRLNPEAFF TGTGCCAGCAGCCAAGGACCTCGGGACAGCGGGCGGCTGAATCCTGAAGCTTTCTTT
TRBJ2-7 . . TRBV3-1/TRBV3-2 CASSQERGNSYEQYF TGTGCCAGCAGCCAAGAAAGGGGGAACTCCTACGAGCAGTACTTC
TRBJ1-6 . . TRBV9 CASSVESGNSPLHF TGTGCCAGCAGCGTAGAGAGCGGTAATTCACCCCTCCACTTT
TRBJ2-2 TRBD1 . TRBV6-5 CASIRTGTGELFF TGTGCCAGCATCCGGACAGGGACCGGGGAGCTGTTTTTT
TRBJ2-1 TRBD2 . TRBV24-1 CATSPGGAGNEQFF TGTGCCACCAGCCCCGGGGGGGCGGGAAATGAGCAGTTCTTC
TRBJ1-1 . . TRBV29-1 CSGREQSTEAFF TGCAGCGGCAGAGAACAGTCCACTGAAGCTTTCTTT
TRBJ1-5 TRBD1 . TRBV18 CASSPSRQGVNQPQHF TGTGCCAGCTCCCCAAGCAGGCAGGGGGTCAATCAGCCCCAGCATTTT
TRBJ2-7 TRBD2 . TRBV3-1/TRBV3-2 CASSQGTSGYWEQYF TGTGCCAGCAGCCAAGGGACTAGCGGATACTGGGAGCAGTACTTC
TRBJ1-5 . . TRBV7-2 CASSLAGGIQPQHF TGTGCCAGCAGCTTAGCAGGGGGGATTCAGCCCCAGCATTTT
TRBJ1-2 TRBD1 . TRBV19 CASSRDQGADGYTF TGTGCCAGTAGTCGAGATCAGGGGGCGGATGGCTACACCTTC
TRBJ1-1 . . TRBV9 CASSSPGTVNTEAFF TGTGCCAGCAGCTCTCCAGGGACGGTGAACACTGAAGCTTTCTTT
TRBJ2-7 . . TRBV11-3 CASSQDILSEQYF TGTGCCAGCAGCCAAGACATCCTTAGCGAGCAGTACTTC
TRBJ2-1 TRBD2 . TRBV5-4 CASSLLLAGGNHNEQFF TGTGCCAGCAGCTTGCTCCTAGCGGGGGGAAATCACAATGAGCAGTTCTTC
TRBJ1-2 . . TRBV25-1 CASSAPGQADYGYTF TGTGCCAGCAGTGCACCGGGACAAGCGGACTATGGCTACACCTTC
TRBJ1-6 . . TRBV7-2 CASSLWRGTTNSPLHF TGTGCCAGCAGCTTATGGCGGGGCACCACCAATTCACCCCTCCACTTT
TRBJ1-3 . . TRBV13 CASSKRLGWAGNTIYF TGTGCCAGCAGCAAACGCCTGGGGTGGGCTGGAAACACCATATATTTT
TRBJ2-3 . . TRBV6-5 CASSYSGGDITDTQYF TGTGCCAGCAGTTACTCTGGGGGGGACATCACAGATACGCAGTATTTT
TRBJ2-1 TRBD1 . TRBV11-3 CASSPGQRINEQFF TGTGCCAGCAGCCCGGGACAGAGAATCAATGAGCAGTTCTTC
TRBJ1-2 . . TRBV7-9 CASSLRVDQGYTF TGTGCCAGCAGCCTGAGGGTAGATCAAGGCTACACCTTC
TRBJ1-6 . . TRBV7-8 CASSLAPTGDSPLHF TGTGCCAGCAGCTTAGCGCCGACAGGTGACTCACCCCTCCACTTT
TRBJ1-1 . . TRBV30 CAWSPGGLNTEAFF TGTGCCTGGAGCCCGGGAGGTCTGAACACTGAAGCTTTCTTT
TRBJ1-6 . few TRBV4-2 CASSQGGGRASNSPLHF TGTGCCAGCAGCCAAGGTGGGGGGCGGGCTTCTAATTCACCCCTCCACTTT
TRBJ1-2 . . TRBV21-1 CASSKKRQLNYGYTF TGTGCCAGCAGCAAAAAACGACAGCTAAACTATGGCTACACCTTC
TRBJ1-1 . . TRBV7-9 CASSSLREAPEAFF TGTGCCAGCAGCTCCCTCAGGGAGGCCCCTGAAGCTTTCTTT
TRBJ2-1 TRBD2 . TRBV7-2 CASSSGLAGGIEQFF TGTGCCAGCAGCTCCGGACTAGCGGGGGGGATTGAGCAGTTCTTC
TRBJ2-3 . . TRBV12-3/TRBV12-4 CASSLDLPDTQYF TGTGCCAGCAGTTTAGATCTCCCAGATACGCAGTATTTT
TRBJ2-5 . once TRBV24-1 CATSDADRAQETQYF TGTGCCACCAGTGATGCTGACAGAGCCCAAGAGACCCAGTACTTC
TRBJ2-2 . . TRBV6-5 CASSYSRQNTGELFF TGTGCCAGCAGTTACTCACGGCAGAACACCGGGGAGCTGTTTTTT
TRBJ2-7 . . TRBV10-3 CAISDGRSYEQYF TGTGCCATCAGTGATGGGAGATCCTACGAGCAGTACTTC
TRBJ1-2 TRBD1 . TRBV19 CASSPRGAIDYGYTF TGTGCCAGTAGCCCCAGGGGGGCGATCGACTATGGCTACACCTTC
TRBJ1-2 TRBD1 . TRBV3-1/TRBV3-2 CASSFPGQANYGYTF TGTGCCAGCAGCTTCCCGGGACAGGCTAACTATGGCTACACCTTC
TRBJ2-7 . . TRBV11-2 CASSSPYRASYEQYF TGTGCCAGCAGCTCGCCGTACCGGGCCAGTTACGAGCAGTACTTC
TRBJ2-1 . once TRBV3-1/TRBV3-2 CASSQGRRDHNEQFF TGTGCCAGCAGCCAAGGTAGGAGGGACCACAATGAGCAGTTCTTC
TRBJ1-1 . once TRBV5-8 CASSLKGSNTEAFF TGTGCCAGCAGCTTGAAGGGCTCGAACACTGAAGCTTTCTTT
TRBJ2-4 . . TRBV10-3 CAISENGSSDIQYF TGTGCCATCAGTGAGAACGGATCTTCAGACATTCAGTACTTC
TRBJ2-5 TRBD2 . TRBV9 CASSGGGPQETQYF TGTGCCAGCAGCGGCGGGGGGCCGCAAGAGACCCAGTACTTC
TRBJ2-5 . . TRBV7-2 CASSLVASAGQETQYF TGTGCCAGCAGCTTAGTGGCTAGCGCGGGGCAAGAGACCCAGTACTTC